The present T cell receptor (beta chain) was sequenced within a study of cytomegalovirus exposure and HLA in healthy donors (dated by TCRdb to between 2016 and 2019). Study-level background: According to an earlier analysis of a few hundred of the donors, some 180 million T cells yielded 117 million unique TCR beta sequences and approximately 300 Gb of sequence data. About 330 gigabases of sequencing data and roughly 80 million unique TCR sequences made up an early release that covered several hundred HLA-typed donors. Among the roughly 430 genotyped donors, around 81% belonged to the genetic ancestry cluster associated with self-reported Caucasian donors. The study aimed to test whether cataloging public T cell receptors could reveal signatures of past pathogen exposure. The study profiled the T cell repertoires of more than 500 subjects by immunosequencing and related them to cytomegalovirus serostatus. Along with the approximately 700-subject first cohort, a separate validation cohort of roughly 110 different subjects was used. High-throughput TCR immunosequencing, statistical association of individual TCRs with disease status, and machine learning were combined to predict cytomegalovirus infection status. A later analysis re-analyzed previously published TCR beta repertoires from roughly 600 donors and added high-resolution HLA genotyping to study TCR occurrence patterns. In the later analysis, no new phenotypic data were used to find candidate immune exposures; instead, reliance was placed on TCR beta sequences and their occurrence across donors. An earlier analysis of about 600 of the donors used high-throughput TCR beta sequencing to judge whether each TCR beta V gene segment behaved as functional or pseudogenic. Donor age, sex, ethnicity and CMV serostatus were compiled together with the repertoire data. In a later genetic analysis, genome-wide SNP genotypes for about 65% of the roughly 670 donors were used, and that subset was treated as a discovery cohort. Every repertoire in the discovery cohort had been generated on one and the same sequencing platform. HLA typing included class I and class II loci at four-digit resolution. Typing coverage varied by locus: roughly 629-640 donors for A, B, C, DRB1 and DQB1; approximately 560 for DQA1; over 600 for DPA1; 450 to 480 for DPB1. Because of strong linkage in the cohort, a few DR-DQ haplotypes were treated as single units for association and clustering. On average, roughly 250,000 unique TCR beta nucleotide sequences were sequenced per donor among some 420 genotyped donors of the cohort, with roughly 18% of those sequences being non-productive.

Library construction relied on the immunoSEQ multiplex PCR assay. For the multiplex PCR, a mixture combining 60 forward primers for TCR Vbeta segments and 13 reverse primers for TCR Jbeta segments was used. A multiplex PCR assay on genomic DNA amplified the CDR3 region of rearranged TCR beta genes. On the Illumina HiSeq System, the amplified TCR beta libraries were sequenced as 87-base-pair reads. Under the source paper's analysis protocol: A later analysis tallied 80 million to 95 million unique TCR beta chains across the 666 repertoires, and around 9.9 million of those chains were shared by two or more donors. To remove PCR and sequencing errors, raw reads were error-corrected and collapsed into unique sequences using a nearest-neighbor algorithm that merged closely related sequences. CDR3 sequences were aligned to IMGT reference sequences to assign V, D and J gene segments. For a sequence to be retained, at least a six-nucleotide match to both a V gene segment and a J gene segment was required. A rearrangement counted as productive if the CDR3 had no stop codons and remained in frame with V and J, and every other rearrangement counted as non-productive. CDR3 was defined according to IMGT convention as the region running from the second conserved V-encoded cysteine to the conserved J-encoded phenylalanine. The earlier analysis of about 500 of the donors excluded sequences that lacked an unambiguous match to a single V gene segment. An earlier analysis of 450 to 650 of the donors called V segments functional above 56.7% productive rearrangements and segregating when the between-donor standard deviation exceeded 5%. A statistical classification framework was developed to diagnose cytomegalovirus status using the catalog of TCR beta chain sequences. A later analysis assigned V and J genes by comparing TCR nucleotide sequences with IMGT/GENE-DB human TR gene sequences. A later analysis assigned CDR3 sequences and most-parsimonious VDJ recombination scenarios with the TCRdist pipeline. In a later analysis, each TCR beta chain was defined by its CDR3 amino acid sequence together with its V-gene family, and reads without a unique V-gene family were excluded. As a way to deal with suspected cross-contamination and a sequencing artifact, a later analysis dropped hundreds of nucleotide sequences that were highly shared and had low generation probability. In a later analysis, a clonal expansion index was calculated for each public chain from normalized within-repertoire ranks of inferred template counts. In a later analysis, generation probabilities were computed using a VDJ recombination model fitted to out-of-frame rearrangements, and the results were checked against IGoR. In a later analysis, TCR-TCR, TCR-HLA and TCR-CMV co-occurrence was scored with hypergeometric tests, and a repertoire-size bias correction was applied to TCR pairs. A later analysis estimated false discovery rates by permuting HLA or CMV assignments 20 times. In a later analysis, co-occurring TCRs were grouped using DBSCAN, and TCRdist sequence similarity was added for clustering within HLA-allele-positive subsets. Co-occurrence clustering excluded repertoires with fewer than 30,000 or more than 120,000 public chains, plus five with anomalous nucleotide sharing. This is the immuneACCESS table as TCRdb keeps it, with only in-frame sequences that have V and J called. A part of the clones is gone; compared with another copy, unresolved V genes explain less than half, and the rest is unexplained. Clonal size and the V and J genes are those of that table, whereas D and trimming came from the DNA. Counted in this sample were fewer than 200,000 clones; over 70% of them appeared once. The ten largest clones add up to about 2.3% of the sample.

In total, approximately 610 healthy bone marrow donors made up the cohort. At the time of sampling, all cohort members were nominally healthy, though unrecorded immune exposures were likely present. The donor tested CMV seronegative and was one of the 352 seronegative cohort members. Every donor gave a peripheral blood sample, and the peripheral blood mononuclear cells from that sample were used for TCR beta sequencing. Genomic DNA extraction from the blood cell samples was performed with the Qiagen DNeasy Blood Extraction Kit. What the authors observed across the whole study: Over 15 rarely observed V segments, including chromosome 9 orphons, were excluded from the earlier analysis of about 600 of the donors because counts were too low. In a later analysis, most CMV-associated TCR beta chains were found to appear HLA-restricted, with HLA associations seemingly driven largely by CMV exposure. Compared with the roughly 700-donor mean, donors in an Asian-associated ancestry cluster had fewer N-insertions in productive TCRs, according to a later genetic analysis. HLA typing was unavailable for some donors at each locus, so association tests used only the typed subset. In the study, some 160 TCR beta chains were listed as associated with cytomegalovirus. Across donors, most TCR sequences were observed very rarely, whereas some public TCRs were present in many individuals. For the cohort, immune exposure information was limited to CMV serostatus. In a later analysis, HLA-associated TCR beta chains were found to be more clonally expanded and to have lower generation probabilities than equally common non-associated chains. A later genetic analysis associated a missense DCLRE1C variant with V-gene and J-gene trimming of TCR beta chains, and an independent cohort replicated the association. In vitro tests confirmed that a few of the cytomegalovirus-associated TCR beta chains recognize cytomegalovirus antigens. A further reported finding was that TCR beta sequences accurately predicted the HLA-A and HLA-B alleles for most subjects in the first cohort. This cohort had only TCR beta chains sequenced, and the lack of alpha or paired-chain data limited which features could be detected. According to a later analysis, parvovirus B19, influenza, CMV and Epstein-Barr virus appeared linked to several top co-occurrence clusters. Correlated functional status among segregating V segments might be attributable to linkage disequilibrium, but an unknown experimental factor could not be ruled out. In an earlier analysis of a few hundred of the donors, most TCR beta V segments were observed in productive rearrangements about 87% or about 30% of the time, broadly matching IMGT annotations. A later analysis associated around 16,000 TCR beta sequences with specific HLA alleles at a false discovery rate of 0.05. It was suggested by the authors that the approach could potentially be generalized to other disease states and immunological phenotypes. A cluster of highly shared sequence variants was judged likely to represent a technical artifact of the sequencing pipeline. Assigning TCR associations to individual alleles was difficult when HLA alleles, especially DR and DQ, strongly co-occurred. Because the 87-base-pair reads could not distinguish some IMGT-functional V segments, including TRBV6-2 and TRBV6-3, those segments were excluded. Cytomegalovirus status was reported to be diagnosed by the classifier with high specificity and sensitivity in both the original and validation cohorts. In a later analysis, TCR association rates were found to vary across HLA loci, with the most associated TCRs seen for DRB1 alleles and the fewest for HLA-C alleles. Sequencing depth was assumed to be roughly uniform across donors in the presence/absence analyses, though that assumption may not hold.

Including the terminal cysteine and phenylalanine, the CDR3 comprises 14 residues. The sequence is cut down to CDR3 DNA, 42 bases in frame from base 1. Trimming removed 4 bases from V and 10 bases from J, leaving 17 bases between the germline ends. As encoded in the germline V gene, CDR1 is SGHDT while CDR2 is YYEEEE. As concerns this clone: Its antigen remains unidentified. No base quality values were provided; no much bigger clone lies one nucleotide off.

The sample comprised PBMCs. The source is a woman aged 25 to 39 in good health and CMV-seronegative. The chain couples TRBV5-6 to TRBJ1-4; TRBD1 is a possible D gene, resting on 6 matching bases. The CDR3 protein: CASSLGGGTRKLFF. The DNA sequence is as follows: TGTGCCAGCAGCCTGGGGGGAGGGACAAGAAAACTGTTTTTT.